Listed below are T cell receptor beta chains from one sample, sequenced in a study of PD-L1 blockade in urothelial cancer. The repertoire was sequenced with immunoSEQ multiplex PCR; TCRdb's copy has only in-frame clones and lacks some. The data hold roughly 84,000 clones, with around 76% observed a single time. The starting material was PBMCs, obtained around atezolizumab (anti-PD-L1) treatment. Source of these receptors: a man between 65 and 85 years old with urothelial cancer. The CDR3 runs from the conserved cysteine through the conserved F or W. The order of the fields is clone size, J gene, V gene, D gene, CDR3 protein, CDR3 DNA. The D gene is left open where the match is weak. Some rows mark clone size as missing; the rest say once, few, many or name a class of expanded clone.

abundance: NA; j_gene: TRBJ2-3; v_gene: TRBV10-1; d_gene: TRBD1; CDR3aa: CASSESGTGGTDTQYF; CDR3nt: TGCGCCAGCAGTGAGTCGGGGACAGGGGGGACAGATACGCAGTATTTT
abundance: once; j_gene: TRBJ2-7; v_gene: TRBV28; d_gene: NA; CDR3aa: CASSLGPPAYEQYF; CDR3nt: TGTGCCAGCAGTTTAGGGCCCCCCGCCTACGAGCAGTACTTC
abundance: NA; j_gene: TRBJ1-5; v_gene: TRBV5-4; d_gene: TRBD1; CDR3aa: CASSHRDRGPNSNQPQHF; CDR3nt: TGTGCCAGCAGCCACCGGGACAGGGGCCCCAATAGCAATCAGCCCCAGCATTTT
abundance: NA; j_gene: TRBJ1-2; v_gene: TRBV29-1; d_gene: TRBD1; CDR3aa: CSVEERQGGYGYTF; CDR3nt: TGCAGCGTTGAAGAGCGACAGGGTGGCTATGGCTACACCTTC
abundance: NA; j_gene: TRBJ2-1; v_gene: TRBV7-9; d_gene: NA; CDR3aa: CASSLVGSGEKFF; CDR3nt: TGTGCCAGCAGCTTAGTGGGGTCAGGGGAAAAGTTCTTC
abundance: NA; j_gene: TRBJ1-2; v_gene: TRBV10-2; d_gene: NA; CDR3aa: CASSEDVGGPLGGYTF; CDR3nt: TGCGCCAGCAGTGAAGACGTGGGGGGGCCCCTGGGAGGCTACACCTTC
abundance: NA; j_gene: TRBJ2-7; v_gene: TRBV15; d_gene: TRBD1; CDR3aa: CATGTGSTYEQYF; CDR3nt: TGTGCCACCGGGACAGGGAGTACCTACGAGCAGTACTTC
abundance: NA; j_gene: TRBJ1-4; v_gene: TRBV7-2; d_gene: TRBD1; CDR3aa: CASSPGTGFNEKLFF; CDR3nt: TGTGCCAGCAGCCCAGGGACAGGGTTTAATGAAAAACTGTTTTTT
abundance: NA; j_gene: TRBJ2-7; v_gene: TRBV6-5; d_gene: TRBD1; CDR3aa: CASSRQGNKQYF; CDR3nt: TGTGCCAGCAGCCGACAGGGTAACAAGCAGTACTTC
abundance: NA; j_gene: TRBJ2-5; v_gene: TRBV7-8; d_gene: TRBD1; CDR3aa: CASSRQGGETQYF; CDR3nt: TGTGCCAGCAGCCGACAGGGTGGGGAGACCCAGTACTTC
abundance: NA; j_gene: TRBJ1-6; v_gene: TRBV19; d_gene: NA; CDR3aa: CASSMVRGLAISPLHF; CDR3nt: TGTGCCAGTAGTATGGTCCGGGGATTAGCAATATCACCCCTCCACTTT
abundance: NA; j_gene: TRBJ2-5; v_gene: TRBV6-5; d_gene: NA; CDR3aa: CASSYSGASLAETQYF; CDR3nt: TGTGCCAGCAGTTACTCAGGGGCTAGTCTGGCGGAGACCCAGTACTTC
abundance: many; j_gene: TRBJ2-7; v_gene: TRBV11-2; d_gene: NA; CDR3aa: CASSHYKGGGYEQYF; CDR3nt: TGTGCCAGCAGCCACTACAAGGGGGGGGGCTACGAGCAGTACTTC
abundance: NA; j_gene: TRBJ2-7; v_gene: TRBV6-1; d_gene: NA; CDR3aa: CASGSEQYF; CDR3nt: TGTGCCAGCGGGAGCGAGCAGTACTTC
abundance: NA; j_gene: TRBJ1-5; v_gene: TRBV18; d_gene: NA; CDR3aa: CASSLTGNSNQPQHF; CDR3nt: TGTGCCAGCTCACTGACAGGTAATAGCAATCAGCCCCAGCATTTT
abundance: NA; j_gene: TRBJ2-1; v_gene: TRBV12-5; d_gene: TRBD2; CDR3aa: CASGGLAGADNEQFF; CDR3nt: TGTGCTAGTGGTGGACTAGCGGGAGCGGACAATGAGCAGTTCTTC
abundance: NA; j_gene: TRBJ2-2; v_gene: TRBV10-2; d_gene: NA; CDR3aa: CASSESAQTNTGELFF; CDR3nt: TGCGCCAGCAGTGAGTCGGCCCAGACGAACACCGGGGAGCTGTTTTTT
abundance: NA; j_gene: TRBJ2-7; v_gene: TRBV2; d_gene: NA; CDR3aa: CASSEWTNSYEQYF; CDR3nt: TGTGCCAGCAGTGAATGGACAAACTCCTACGAGCAGTACTTC
abundance: NA; j_gene: TRBJ1-1; v_gene: TRBV7-9; d_gene: NA; CDR3aa: CASSLSGNTEAFF; CDR3nt: TGTGCCAGCAGCTTATCAGGGAACACTGAAGCTTTCTTT
abundance: NA; j_gene: TRBJ2-1; v_gene: TRBV2; d_gene: TRBD2; CDR3aa: CASSPGTSGSHEQFF; CDR3nt: TGTGCCAGCAGCCCCGGGACTAGCGGGAGTCATGAGCAGTTCTTC
abundance: NA; j_gene: TRBJ1-2; v_gene: TRBV5-5; d_gene: TRBD1; CDR3aa: CASSPRTGERDGYTF; CDR3nt: TGTGCCAGCAGCCCGCGGACAGGGGAGAGGGATGGCTACACCTTC
abundance: NA; j_gene: TRBJ2-5; v_gene: TRBV30; d_gene: NA; CDR3aa: CAGSENLGRETQYF; CDR3nt: TGTGCCGGGAGCGAGAATTTAGGGAGGGAGACCCAGTACTTC
abundance: few; j_gene: TRBJ1-6; v_gene: TRBV18; d_gene: NA; CDR3aa: CASSPRVKEDSPLHF; CDR3nt: TGTGCCAGCTCACCGAGGGTAAAGGAGGATTCACCCCTCCACTTT
abundance: NA; j_gene: TRBJ2-1; v_gene: TRBV14; d_gene: TRBD2; CDR3aa: CASSQVPGTSGMGEQFF; CDR3nt: TGTGCCAGCAGCCAAGTTCCCGGGACTAGCGGGATGGGTGAGCAGTTCTTC
abundance: NA; j_gene: TRBJ2-7; v_gene: TRBV2; d_gene: TRBD1; CDR3aa: CASREWTGGGYEQYF; CDR3nt: TGTGCCAGCAGAGAATGGACAGGGGGGGGCTACGAGCAGTACTTC
abundance: NA; j_gene: TRBJ1-1; v_gene: TRBV27; d_gene: TRBD1; CDR3aa: CASSWGTGGLTEAFF; CDR3nt: TGTGCCAGCAGTTGGGGGACAGGGGGATTAACTGAAGCTTTCTTT
abundance: NA; j_gene: TRBJ2-5; v_gene: TRBV5-4; d_gene: NA; CDR3aa: CASSGAGYQGTQYF; CDR3nt: TGTGCCAGCAGCGGGGCAGGGTACCAGGGGACCCAGTACTTC
abundance: NA; j_gene: TRBJ2-3; v_gene: TRBV6-6; d_gene: TRBD1; CDR3aa: CASRQGYRGPDTQYF; CDR3nt: TGTGCCAGCAGACAAGGGTACAGGGGGCCAGATACGCAGTATTTT
abundance: hyperexpanded; j_gene: TRBJ2-7; v_gene: TRBV9; d_gene: NA; CDR3aa: CASSAGGTAYEQYF; CDR3nt: TGTGCCAGCAGCGCCGGGGGTACAGCCTACGAGCAGTACTTC
abundance: NA; j_gene: TRBJ1-6; v_gene: TRBV5-1; d_gene: NA; CDR3aa: CASSSDPGNSPLHF; CDR3nt: TGCGCCAGCAGCTCGGACCCGGGGAATTCACCCCTCCACTTT
abundance: NA; j_gene: TRBJ2-5; v_gene: TRBV7-2; d_gene: TRBD2; CDR3aa: CASSLAPWTSGGALETQYF; CDR3nt: TGTGCCAGCAGCTTAGCGCCCTGGACTAGCGGGGGGGCGTTAGAGACCCAGTACTTC
abundance: NA; j_gene: TRBJ1-4; v_gene: TRBV10-3; d_gene: TRBD1; CDR3aa: CATSAGTAENEKLFF; CDR3nt: TGTGCCACTTCCGCCGGGACAGCCGAGAATGAAAAACTGTTTTTT
abundance: NA; j_gene: TRBJ1-6; v_gene: TRBV9; d_gene: TRBD1; CDR3aa: CASSERQGDNSPLHF; CDR3nt: TGTGCCAGCAGCGAGCGACAGGGGGATAATTCACCCCTCCACTTT
abundance: medium-sized; j_gene: TRBJ2-3; v_gene: TRBV11-2; d_gene: TRBD1; CDR3aa: CASSLDMTGNTDTQYF; CDR3nt: TGTGCCAGCAGCTTAGATATGACAGGGAACACAGATACGCAGTATTTT
abundance: once; j_gene: TRBJ2-7; v_gene: TRBV9; d_gene: NA; CDR3aa: CASSDGLNSYEQYF; CDR3nt: TGTGCCAGCAGCGACGGACTCAACAGCTACGAGCAGTACTTC
abundance: NA; j_gene: TRBJ2-2; v_gene: TRBV7-9; d_gene: NA; CDR3aa: CASSHVRRGGELFF; CDR3nt: TGTGCCAGCAGCCACGTCCGCAGGGGCGGGGAGCTGTTTTTT
abundance: NA; j_gene: TRBJ2-1; v_gene: TRBV11-3; d_gene: TRBD2; CDR3aa: CASSGGSNEQFF; CDR3nt: TGTGCCAGCAGCGGCGGGAGTAATGAGCAGTTCTTC
abundance: NA; j_gene: TRBJ1-6; v_gene: TRBV5-5; d_gene: NA; CDR3aa: CASSQAGYNSPLHF; CDR3nt: TGTGCCAGCAGCCAGGCGGGGTATAATTCACCCCTCCACTTT
abundance: few; j_gene: TRBJ2-2; v_gene: TRBV7-6; d_gene: TRBD1; CDR3aa: CASSLALAGTGRYTGELFF; CDR3nt: TGTGCCAGCAGCTTAGCCTTAGCAGGGACAGGGAGGTACACCGGGGAGCTGTTTTTT
abundance: NA; j_gene: TRBJ2-7; v_gene: TRBV6-1; d_gene: TRBD1; CDR3aa: CASSVETGGGYEQYF; CDR3nt: TGTGCCAGCAGTGTCGAGACAGGGGGCGGCTACGAGCAGTACTTC
abundance: NA; j_gene: TRBJ2-3; v_gene: TRBV30; d_gene: TRBD2; CDR3aa: CANGLADTDTQYF; CDR3nt: TGTGCCAACGGACTAGCGGACACAGATACGCAGTATTTT
abundance: NA; j_gene: TRBJ2-3; v_gene: TRBV7-2; d_gene: NA; CDR3aa: CASSRGAGGKDTQYF; CDR3nt: TGTGCCAGCAGCCGGGGGGCAGGAGGTAAAGATACGCAGTATTTT
abundance: few; j_gene: TRBJ2-2; v_gene: TRBV15; d_gene: NA; CDR3aa: CATRPGHNTGELFF; CDR3nt: TGTGCCACCAGACCGGGTCATAACACCGGGGAGCTGTTTTTT
abundance: NA; j_gene: TRBJ1-1; v_gene: TRBV6-5; d_gene: NA; CDR3aa: CASSTPLEGNTEAFF; CDR3nt: TGTGCCAGCAGTACCCCTCTTGAGGGAAACACTGAAGCTTTCTTT
abundance: once; j_gene: TRBJ2-1; v_gene: TRBV7-9; d_gene: NA; CDR3aa: CASSFSTVDEQFF; CDR3nt: TGTGCCAGCAGCTTTTCGACAGTGGATGAGCAGTTCTTC
abundance: NA; j_gene: TRBJ2-2; v_gene: TRBV5-4; d_gene: TRBD1; CDR3aa: CASSLAWGQGGTGELFF; CDR3nt: TGTGCCAGCAGCTTGGCCTGGGGACAGGGTGGGACCGGGGAGCTGTTTTTT
abundance: NA; j_gene: TRBJ1-3; v_gene: TRBV19; d_gene: TRBD1; CDR3aa: CASSLTGIAGNTIYF; CDR3nt: TGTGCCAGTAGTCTGACAGGGATCGCTGGAAACACCATATATTTT